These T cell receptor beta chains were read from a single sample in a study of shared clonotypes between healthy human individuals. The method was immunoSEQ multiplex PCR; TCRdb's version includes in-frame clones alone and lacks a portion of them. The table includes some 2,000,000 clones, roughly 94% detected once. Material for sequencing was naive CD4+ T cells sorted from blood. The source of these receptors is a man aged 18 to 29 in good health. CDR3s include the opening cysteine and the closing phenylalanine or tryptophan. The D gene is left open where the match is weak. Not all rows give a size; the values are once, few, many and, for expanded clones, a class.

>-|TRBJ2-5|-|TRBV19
CASSIDSRETQYF
TGTGCCAGTAGTATAGACTCCCGGGAGACCCAGTACTTC
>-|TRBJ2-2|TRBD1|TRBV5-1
CASETGQGTGELFF
TGCGCCAGCGAAACAGGACAGGGCACCGGGGAGCTGTTTTTT
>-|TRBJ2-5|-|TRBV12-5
CASGLVVGAVRETQYF
TGTGCTAGTGGTTTGGTGGTGGGGGCGGTCAGAGAGACCCAGTACTTC
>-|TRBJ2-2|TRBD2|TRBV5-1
CASSSGTSGALNTGELFF
TGCGCCAGCAGCTCAGGGACTAGCGGGGCTTTGAACACCGGGGAGCTGTTTTTT
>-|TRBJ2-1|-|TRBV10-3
CAISEGSSLEQFF
TGTGCCATCAGTGAGGGTTCGAGTTTGGAGCAGTTCTTC
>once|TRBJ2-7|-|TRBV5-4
CASSAGRQGVHEQYF
TGTGCCAGCAGCGCGGGGAGACAGGGTGTCCACGAGCAGTACTTC
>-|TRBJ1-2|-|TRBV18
CASSPDLSYGYTF
TGTGCCAGCTCACCCGATCTTTCCTATGGCTACACCTTC
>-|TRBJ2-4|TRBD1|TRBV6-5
CASSRTGDGIQYF
TGTGCCAGCAGTCGGACAGGGGATGGGATTCAGTACTTC
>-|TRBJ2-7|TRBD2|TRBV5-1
CASSRLAGGGEQYF
TGCGCCAGCAGCCGACTAGCGGGAGGGGGGGAGCAGTACTTC
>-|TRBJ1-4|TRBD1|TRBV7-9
CASSLAGTGGTNEKLFF
TGTGCCAGCAGCTTAGCGGGGACAGGGGGAACTAATGAAAAACTGTTTTTT
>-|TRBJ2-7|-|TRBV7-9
CASTSGGAPSYEQYF
TGTGCCAGCACCTCTGGCGGAGCCCCATCCTACGAGCAGTACTTC
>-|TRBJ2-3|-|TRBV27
CASSLSVTIRTDTQYF
TGTGCCAGCAGTTTATCGGTGACTATTCGCACAGATACGCAGTATTTT
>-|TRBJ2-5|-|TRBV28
CASSSMGSQYF
TGTGCCAGCAGCTCGATGGGTTCTCAGTACTTC
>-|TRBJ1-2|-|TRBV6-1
CASRFTDGYGYTF
TGTGCCAGCAGATTTACAGACGGCTATGGCTACACCTTC
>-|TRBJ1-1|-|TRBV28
CASNPPGQGPEAFF
TGTGCCAGCAATCCCCCGGGCCAGGGCCCTGAAGCTTTCTTT
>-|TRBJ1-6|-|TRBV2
CATHQEGNSPLHF
TGTGCCACCCACCAGGAGGGGAATTCACCCCTCCACTTT
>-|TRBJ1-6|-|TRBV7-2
CASSSLRDSPLHF
TGTGCCAGCAGCTCCCTCCGGGATTCACCCCTCCACTTT
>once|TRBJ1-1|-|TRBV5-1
CASKRAEKTEAFF
TGCGCCAGCAAGAGGGCTGAAAAAACTGAAGCTTTCTTT
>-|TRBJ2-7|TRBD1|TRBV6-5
CASSPTGSEQYF
TGTGCCAGCAGTCCGACAGGGTCCGAGCAGTACTTC
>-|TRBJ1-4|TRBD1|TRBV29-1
CSVASGTGATNEKLFF
TGCAGCGTTGCCTCGGGGACAGGGGCAACTAATGAAAAACTGTTTTTT
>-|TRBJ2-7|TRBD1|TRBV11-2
CASRPSRGTGMGEQYF
TGTGCCAGCAGGCCCTCCCGTGGGACAGGGATGGGCGAGCAGTACTTC
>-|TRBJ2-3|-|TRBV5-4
CASSPGRSLTDTQYF
TGTGCCAGCAGCCCCGGACGTTCTCTCACAGATACGCAGTATTTT
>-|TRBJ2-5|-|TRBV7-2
CASSLRGRSGETQYF
TGTGCCAGCAGCTTAAGAGGACGGAGTGGGGAGACCCAGTACTTC
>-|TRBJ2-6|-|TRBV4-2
CASSKVEGSGANVLTF
TGTGCCAGCAGCAAAGTGGAGGGTTCCGGGGCCAACGTCCTGACTTTC
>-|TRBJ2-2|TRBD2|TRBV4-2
CASSQKLAGGSNTGELFF
TGTGCCAGCAGCCAAAAACTAGCGGGGGGTTCAAACACCGGGGAGCTGTTTTTT
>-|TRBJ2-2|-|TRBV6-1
CASARTGELFF
TGTGCCAGCGCCCGCACCGGGGAGCTGTTTTTT
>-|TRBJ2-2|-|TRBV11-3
CASSPGAANTGELFF
TGTGCCAGCAGCCCCGGAGCAGCGAACACCGGGGAGCTGTTTTTT
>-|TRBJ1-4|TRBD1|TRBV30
CAWNPGQGEEKLFF
TGTGCCTGGAACCCTGGACAGGGGGAAGAAAAACTGTTTTTT
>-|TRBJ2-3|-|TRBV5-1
CASRGQSSPTDTQYF
TGCGCCAGTAGAGGACAGTCATCGCCCACAGATACGCAGTATTTT
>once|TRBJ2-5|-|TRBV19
CASSNPPPETQYF
TGTGCCAGTAGTAACCCACCCCCGGAGACCCAGTACTTC
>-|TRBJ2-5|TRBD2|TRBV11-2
CASSLVGAGASKTQYF
TGTGCCAGCAGCTTAGTCGGAGCGGGAGCGTCAAAGACCCAGTACTTC
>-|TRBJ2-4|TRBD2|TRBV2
CASSGDYSIPYF
TGTGCCAGCAGTGGGGACTACTCCATCCCGTACTTC
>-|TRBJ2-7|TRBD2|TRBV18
CASSPPGGDYEQYF
TGTGCCAGCTCACCCCCGGGAGGGGACTACGAGCAGTACTTC
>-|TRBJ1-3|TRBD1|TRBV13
CASSSTGPGNTIYF
TGTGCCAGCAGCTCGACAGGGCCTGGAAACACCATATATTTT
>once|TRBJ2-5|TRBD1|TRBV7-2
CASSGTGDETQYF
TGTGCCAGCAGCGGGACAGGGGACGAGACCCAGTACTTC
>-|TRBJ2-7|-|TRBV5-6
CASSPGAGWYEQYF
TGTGCCAGCAGCCCGGGGGCAGGGTGGTACGAGCAGTACTTC
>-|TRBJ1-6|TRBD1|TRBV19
CASSDRGVDSSPLHF
TGTGCCAGTAGCGACAGGGGAGTTGATAGTTCACCCCTCCACTTT
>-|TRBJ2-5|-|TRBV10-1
CASSELTEGAQYF
TGCGCCAGCAGTGAGTTGACAGAGGGGGCCCAGTACTTC
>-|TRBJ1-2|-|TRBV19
CASSRQVSYGYTF
TGTGCCAGTAGTCGACAGGTCTCCTATGGCTACACCTTC
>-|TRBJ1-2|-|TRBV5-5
CASSLVGYGYTF
TGTGCCAGCAGCTTGGTTGGCTATGGCTACACCTTC
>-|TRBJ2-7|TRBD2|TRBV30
CAWSGLAEAYEQYF
TGTGCCTGGAGCGGACTAGCGGAGGCCTACGAGCAGTACTTC